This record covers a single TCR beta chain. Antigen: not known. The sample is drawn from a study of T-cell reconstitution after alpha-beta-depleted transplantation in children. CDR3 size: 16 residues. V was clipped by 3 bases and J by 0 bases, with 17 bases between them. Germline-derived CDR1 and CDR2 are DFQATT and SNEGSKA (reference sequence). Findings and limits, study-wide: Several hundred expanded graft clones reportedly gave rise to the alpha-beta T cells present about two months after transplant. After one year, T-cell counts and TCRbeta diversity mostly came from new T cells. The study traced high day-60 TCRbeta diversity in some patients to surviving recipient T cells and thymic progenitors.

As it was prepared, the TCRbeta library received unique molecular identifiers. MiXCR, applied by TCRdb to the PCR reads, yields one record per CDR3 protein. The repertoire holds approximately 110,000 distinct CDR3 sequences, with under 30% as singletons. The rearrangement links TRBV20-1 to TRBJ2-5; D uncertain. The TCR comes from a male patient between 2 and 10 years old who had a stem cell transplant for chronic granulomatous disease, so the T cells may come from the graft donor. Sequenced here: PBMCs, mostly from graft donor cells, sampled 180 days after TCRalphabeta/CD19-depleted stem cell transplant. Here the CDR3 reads CSASPLTGRDQETQYF. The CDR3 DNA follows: TGCAGTGCTAGCCCTCTAACGGGTAGGGACCAAGAGACCCAGTACTTC.